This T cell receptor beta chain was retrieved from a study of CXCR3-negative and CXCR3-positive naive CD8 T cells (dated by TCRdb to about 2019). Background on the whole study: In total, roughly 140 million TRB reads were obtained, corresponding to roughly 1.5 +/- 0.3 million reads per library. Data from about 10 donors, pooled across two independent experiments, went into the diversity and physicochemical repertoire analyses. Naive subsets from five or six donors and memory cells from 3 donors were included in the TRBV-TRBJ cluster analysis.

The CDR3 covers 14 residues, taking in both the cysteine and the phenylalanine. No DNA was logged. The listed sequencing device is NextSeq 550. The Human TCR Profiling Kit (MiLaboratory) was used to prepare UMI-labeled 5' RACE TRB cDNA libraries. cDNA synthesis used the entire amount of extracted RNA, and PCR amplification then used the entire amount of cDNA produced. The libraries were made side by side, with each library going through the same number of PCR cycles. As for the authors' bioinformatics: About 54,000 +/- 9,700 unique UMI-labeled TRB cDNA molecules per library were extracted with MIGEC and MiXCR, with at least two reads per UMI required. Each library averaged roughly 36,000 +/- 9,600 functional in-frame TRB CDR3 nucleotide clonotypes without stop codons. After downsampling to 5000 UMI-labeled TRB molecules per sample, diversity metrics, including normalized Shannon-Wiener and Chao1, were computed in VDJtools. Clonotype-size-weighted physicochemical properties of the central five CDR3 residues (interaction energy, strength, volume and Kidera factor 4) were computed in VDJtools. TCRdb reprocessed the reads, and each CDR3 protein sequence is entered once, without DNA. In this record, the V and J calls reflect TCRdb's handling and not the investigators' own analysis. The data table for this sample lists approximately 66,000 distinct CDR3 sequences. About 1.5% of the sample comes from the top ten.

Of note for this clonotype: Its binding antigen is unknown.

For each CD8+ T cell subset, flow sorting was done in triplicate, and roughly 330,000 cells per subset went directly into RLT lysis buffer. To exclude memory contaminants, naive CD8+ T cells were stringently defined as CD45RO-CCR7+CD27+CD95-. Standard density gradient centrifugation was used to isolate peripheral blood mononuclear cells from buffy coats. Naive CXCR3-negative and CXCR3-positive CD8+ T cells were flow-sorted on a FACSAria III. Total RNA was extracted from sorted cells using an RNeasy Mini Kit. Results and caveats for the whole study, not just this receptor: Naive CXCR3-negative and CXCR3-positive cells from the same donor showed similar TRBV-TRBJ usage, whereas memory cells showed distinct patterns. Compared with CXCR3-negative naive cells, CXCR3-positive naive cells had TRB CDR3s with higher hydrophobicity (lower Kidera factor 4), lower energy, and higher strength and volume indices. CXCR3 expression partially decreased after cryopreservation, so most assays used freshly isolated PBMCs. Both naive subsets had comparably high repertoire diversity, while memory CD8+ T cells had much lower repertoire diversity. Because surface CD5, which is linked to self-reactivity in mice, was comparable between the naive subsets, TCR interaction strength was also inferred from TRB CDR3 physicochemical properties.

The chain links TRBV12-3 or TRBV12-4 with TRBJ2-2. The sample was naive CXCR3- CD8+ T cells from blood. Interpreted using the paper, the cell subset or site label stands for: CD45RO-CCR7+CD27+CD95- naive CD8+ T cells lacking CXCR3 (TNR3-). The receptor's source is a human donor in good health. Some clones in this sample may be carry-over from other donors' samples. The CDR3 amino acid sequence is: CASSDRTQTGELFF.